A selection of T cell receptor beta chains follows, all from one sample in a study of neoadjuvant anti-PD-1 for oral cavity cancer. The protocol was immunoSEQ multiplex PCR, while the TCRdb copy is restricted to in-frame clones and leaves out a portion. The sample gives some 33,000 clones, around four fifths of which show up once; 3.4% is in the top ten. The material sequenced was PBMCs, taken after nivolumab (anti-PD-1) treatment. The source of these receptors is a person aged 35-80 years with oral cavity squamous cell carcinoma. Each CDR3 is given with its conserved first and last residue. D genes are given only for firm matches. Not all rows give a size; the values are once, few, many and, for expanded clones, a class.

TRBJ1-2	TRBV2	NA	TRBD1	CASTPRTGDGYGYTF	TGTGCCAGCACTCCGAGGACAGGGGACGGCTATGGCTACACCTTC
TRBJ2-5	TRBV12-1	medium-sized	NA	CASSLRAGGSQETQYF	TGTGCCAGCAGCTTACGCGCGGGGGGCTCTCAAGAGACCCAGTACTTC
TRBJ2-2	TRBV18	NA	TRBD2	CASSPREGRAELFF	TGTGCCAGCTCACCAAGGGAGGGTCGGGCAGAGCTGTTTTTT
TRBJ1-5	TRBV30	few	NA	CAWSLGQPQHF	TGTGCCTGGAGTCTGGGACAGCCCCAGCATTTT
TRBJ2-2	TRBV18	few	TRBD1	CASSQTGSDTGELFF	TGTGCCAGCTCTCAGACAGGGAGCGACACCGGGGAGCTGTTTTTT
TRBJ2-3	TRBV11-2	NA	NA	CATSQGPDTQYF	TGTGCCACCTCGCAGGGCCCCGATACGCAGTATTTT
TRBJ2-2	TRBV19	NA	TRBD1	CASRPGTGVAGELFF	TGTGCCAGTAGACCCGGGACAGGGGTTGCCGGGGAGCTGTTTTTT
TRBJ1-5	TRBV7-2	NA	NA	CASSLGGIQPQHF	TGTGCCAGCAGCTTAGGGGGGATTCAGCCCCAGCATTTT
TRBJ1-4	TRBV4-1	NA	TRBD1	CASSPTPTGDEKLFF	TGCGCCAGCAGCCCCACGCCCACAGGGGATGAAAAACTGTTTTTT
TRBJ2-3	TRBV5-1	NA	TRBD2	CASSAGTSTADTQYF	TGCGCCAGCAGCGCCGGGACTAGCACCGCAGATACGCAGTATTTT
TRBJ1-6	TRBV11-3	NA	NA	CASSLDTFSPLHF	TGTGCCAGCAGCTTAGATACATTTTCACCCCTCCACTTT
TRBJ2-5	TRBV4-3	NA	NA	CASSQDRGFQETQYF	TGCGCCAGCAGCCAAGATAGAGGTTTCCAAGAGACCCAGTACTTC
TRBJ1-4	TRBV7-9	NA	TRBD1	CASSLDRGFTNEKLFF	TGTGCCAGCAGCCTTGACAGGGGTTTTACTAATGAAAAACTGTTTTTT
TRBJ1-1	TRBV7-2	NA	NA	CASSLILGVGVNTEAFF	TGTGCCAGCAGCTTAATCCTGGGGGTGGGAGTGAACACTGAAGCTTTCTTT
TRBJ1-5	TRBV7-9	NA	NA	CASSLGALGPQHF	TGTGCCAGCAGCTTAGGGGCCCTGGGGCCCCAGCATTTT
TRBJ1-4	TRBV4-3	NA	TRBD1	CASSHLRDRGEKLFF	TGCGCCAGCAGCCACCTCCGGGACAGGGGTGAAAAACTGTTTTTT
TRBJ2-7	TRBV5-6	NA	NA	CASSPDWDAYEQYF	TGTGCCAGCAGCCCCGATTGGGATGCCTACGAGCAGTACTTC
TRBJ1-2	TRBV7-9	NA	NA	CASSPPNSHHGYTF	TGTGCCAGCAGCCCCCCCAACAGTCACCATGGCTACACCTTC
TRBJ1-5	TRBV2	NA	TRBD1	CASSLQGAGQPQHF	TGTGCCAGCAGCCTACAGGGGGCAGGTCAGCCCCAGCATTTT
TRBJ1-1	TRBV6-1	once	NA	CASSGGDGRAEAFF	TGTGCCAGCAGTGGGGGGGACGGGCGCGCTGAAGCTTTCTTT
TRBJ2-3	TRBV15	NA	NA	CATSRDGRSVDTQYF	TGTGCCACCAGCAGAGACGGGAGATCCGTGGATACGCAGTATTTT
TRBJ2-7	TRBV18	NA	TRBD1	CASSPRSGTGAYEQYF	TGTGCCAGCTCACCACGGTCCGGGACAGGGGCCTACGAGCAGTACTTC
TRBJ2-7	TRBV7-9	few	NA	CASSLARGYEQYF	TGTGCCAGCAGCTTAGCAAGGGGCTACGAGCAGTACTTC
TRBJ2-4	TRBV5-6	NA	TRBD1	CASSSIRQGATKNIQYF	TGTGCCAGCTCGAGTATCCGACAGGGGGCCACCAAAAACATTCAGTACTTC
TRBJ2-7	TRBV5-5	NA	NA	CASSSWTGGTVKAYEQYF	TGTGCCAGCAGCTCATGGACCGGGGGGACAGTTAAGGCCTACGAGCAGTACTTC
TRBJ2-2	TRBV9	NA	TRBD2	CASSVGVAGSSGELFF	TGTGCCAGCAGCGTAGGAGTAGCGGGGAGTTCTGGGGAGCTGTTTTTT
TRBJ2-3	TRBV14	NA	NA	CASSQVQGAWTDTQYF	TGTGCCAGCAGCCAAGTGCAGGGAGCATGGACAGATACGCAGTATTTT
TRBJ2-1	TRBV4-2	NA	NA	CASSQDGTSFYNEQFF	TGTGCCAGCAGCCAAGATGGTACTAGCTTCTACAATGAGCAGTTCTTC
TRBJ1-2	TRBV9	once	TRBD1	CASAGGQEYGYTF	TGTGCCAGCGCTGGGGGACAGGAGTATGGCTACACCTTC
TRBJ1-4	TRBV2	NA	NA	CASKMDSVNEKLFF	TGTGCCAGCAAGATGGACAGTGTTAATGAAAAACTGTTTTTT
TRBJ2-6	TRBV7-2	NA	TRBD1	CASSLLGGAGANVLTF	TGTGCCAGCAGCTTATTAGGGGGCGCTGGGGCCAACGTCCTGACTTTC
TRBJ2-1	TRBV11-3	NA	TRBD2	CASSPLSGGPLGNNEQFF	TGTGCCAGCAGCCCCCTGAGCGGGGGCCCCTTAGGGAACAATGAGCAGTTCTTC
TRBJ1-4	TRBV7-9	NA	NA	CASSLGTPSTNEKLFF	TGTGCCAGCAGCCTCGGGACTCCCTCAACTAATGAAAAACTGTTTTTT
TRBJ2-5	TRBV4-3	NA	TRBD1	CASSQDYQGAQETQYF	TGCGCCAGCAGCCAAGATTATCAGGGGGCCCAAGAGACCCAGTACTTC
TRBJ2-2	TRBV7-2	once	TRBD2	CASSYGLAGGPDTGELFF	TGTGCCAGCAGCTACGGACTAGCGGGGGGGCCGGACACCGGGGAGCTGTTTTTT
TRBJ1-5	TRBV10-2	NA	TRBD1	CASRGQGRNQPQHF	TGCGCCAGCAGAGGACAGGGACGCAATCAGCCCCAGCATTTT
TRBJ2-7	TRBV7-9	NA	TRBD1	CASSPNRGRYSVNEQYF	TGTGCCAGCAGCCCCAACAGGGGCCGCTACTCGGTCAACGAGCAGTACTTC
TRBJ1-5	TRBV2	NA	TRBD1	CASSDDRATQPQHF	TGTGCCAGCAGTGACGACAGGGCCACTCAGCCCCAGCATTTT
TRBJ1-1	TRBV7-2	NA	NA	CASSQSTEAFF	TGTGCCAGCAGCCAAAGCACTGAAGCTTTCTTT
TRBJ2-2	TRBV4-3	NA	TRBD1	CASSQDARGRSGELFF	TGCGCCAGCAGCCAAGACGCCAGGGGGCGTTCCGGGGAGCTGTTTTTT
TRBJ1-5	TRBV13	NA	NA	CASSDGRDQPQHF	TGTGCCAGCAGCGACGGGAGGGATCAGCCCCAGCATTTT
TRBJ1-5	TRBV2	NA	NA	CASSEASSDQPQHF	TGTGCCAGCAGTGAAGCAAGTAGCGACCAGCCCCAGCATTTT
TRBJ2-7	TRBV6-1	NA	NA	CASSEEDGSSYEQYF	TGTGCCAGCAGTGAGGAGGACGGGAGCTCCTACGAGCAGTACTTC
TRBJ2-7	TRBV5-1	NA	TRBD1	CASSSRDRDNSYEQYF	TGCGCCAGCAGCTCCCGGGACAGGGATAACTCCTACGAGCAGTACTTC
TRBJ1-1	TRBV7-6	NA	NA	CASSQTHNTEAFF	TGTGCCAGCAGCCAGACACATAACACTGAAGCTTTCTTT
TRBJ2-7	TRBV18	NA	TRBD1	CASSPRDRGLDEQYF	TGTGCCAGCTCACCCCGGGACAGGGGGCTCGACGAGCAGTACTTC
TRBJ1-1	TRBV4-3	few	NA	CASSRGLQGRDTEAFF	TGCGCCAGCAGCCGAGGCCTACAAGGCAGGGACACTGAAGCTTTCTTT
TRBJ2-2	TRBV9	once	TRBD2	CASSERAGGGGELFF	TGTGCCAGCAGCGAACGAGCGGGGGGAGGCGGGGAGCTGTTTTTT
TRBJ1-1	TRBV7-2	NA	TRBD1	CASSLQGARTEAFF	TGTGCCAGCAGCTTACAGGGGGCGAGGACTGAAGCTTTCTTT
TRBJ2-1	TRBV1	NA	NA	CTSSIRGHYNEQFF	TGCACCAGCAGCATCCGGGGGCACTACAATGAGCAGTTCTTC
TRBJ2-1	TRBV9	NA	TRBD1	CASSVGDRGRDEQFF	TGTGCCAGCAGCGTAGGGGACAGGGGACGGGATGAGCAGTTCTTC
TRBJ2-1	TRBV7-2	once	NA	CASSDAGPYNEQFF	TGTGCCAGCAGCGATGCCGGCCCCTACAATGAGCAGTTCTTC
TRBJ1-2	TRBV7-2	NA	NA	CASRPGGGLGSYGYTF	TGTGCCAGCAGACCTGGGGGTGGGTTGGGGAGCTATGGCTACACCTTC
TRBJ1-5	TRBV4-3	NA	NA	CASRQGFNSNQPQHF	TGCGCCAGCAGACAAGGGTTCAATAGCAATCAGCCCCAGCATTTT
TRBJ2-5	TRBV7-2	NA	NA	CASSLTTGGPQETQYF	TGTGCCAGCAGCTTAACCACGGGGGGCCCACAAGAGACCCAGTACTTC